This TCR beta chain was obtained from a study of T cells in Graves' hyperthyroidism and ophthalmopathy. Points on this clonotype: Its antigen is as yet unknown.

Among the patients, aged 18 to 65, hyperthyroidism was newly diagnosed and had lasted under 2 months. Lactation, pregnancy, other autoimmune disease or uncontrolled infection excluded patients. Findings and caveats of the study: Blood shared most expanded thyroid clonotypes above 0.001.

Amplification yielded TCR beta CDR3 regions, with RNA transcripts as the source. The TCR CDR3 was amplified in a first-round RT-PCR using the HTBI primer set. TCRdb analysed the multiplex PCR reads with MiXCR anew, one entry per CDR3 protein. The table includes around 700,000 distinct CDR3 sequences, 30% to 40% detected once. The source of this sequence is a woman aged 40 to 50 with Graves' hyperthyroidism. The sequenced material came from blood.

The CDR3 sequence: CASRSLRGTYRSAYGYTF. The CDR3 DNA sequence: TGTGCCAGCAGGTCCCTCAGGGGGACCTATCGATCGGCCTATGGCTACACCTTC. This rearrangement joins TRBV19 to TRBJ1-2; 7 positions match TRBD1. Germline V gives CDR1 LNHDA, CDR2 SQIVND (reference sequence). With V trimmed by 9 bases and J by 4 bases, 23 bases remained unmatched. This CDR3 has 18 amino acids.